This T cell receptor (beta chain) was found in a study of blood T cell repertoires in COVID-19. At the level of the study: Sample material is recorded as cDNA or gDNA derived from T cells, B-cell-depleted T cells, or PBMCs.

Clinical histories supplied by participants themselves formed the basis of cohort assignment. Measured with immunoSEQ multiplex PCR; TCRdb has only the in-frame clones, and not every one. Found here are roughly 260,000 clones, about 90% of them singletons; the top ten hold approximately 1.3%. V dropped 5 bases and J dropped 5; count of bases not matched to a gene: 9. The CDR3 is made up of 15 amino acids. Germline assignment: CDR1 MDHEN and CDR2 SYDVKM. Material for sequencing was PBMCs or T cells enriched from blood (not recorded which). The V and J genes are TRBV28 and TRBJ2-3; 8 bases line up with TRBD2. The source of this sequence is a human donor in a cohort exposed to, infected with or recovered from COVID-19 (not recorded which). The donor label of this sample is uncertain. This CDR3 reads CASSPQGTRRDTQYF. For the CDR3, the DNA is TGTGCCAGCAGTCCCCAGGGGACTAGGAGAGATACGCAGTATTTT.